The sequence of this T cell receptor (beta chain) was determined in a study of blood T cell repertoires in COVID-19. Study-level information: The United States, Italy and Spain were the sources of the acute and convalescent COVID-19 samples. T cells, B-cell-depleted T cells, or PBMCs supplied cDNA or gDNA.

Original data processing: The assay estimated nucleated cells by amplifying reference gene primers. Assay used: immunoSEQ multiplex PCR; TCRdb lists only in-frame clones, some missing. The V and J calls and the clone size are those of that table, but D and trimming were determined from the DNA. Of more than 250,000 clones listed, roughly 87% were seen once; the top ten hold approximately 0.7%. Trimming removed 3 bases at V and 3 bases at J, with 15 bases between. Germline V CDR1 and CDR2: GTSNPN, SVGIG (reference sequence). The CDR3 contains 15 residues. This clonotype originated in a human donor in a cohort sampled during active COVID-19. V and J are TRBV30 and TRBJ1-5; no definite D call. Sequenced sample: peripheral blood. CDR3 amino acids: CAWSPGGFNNQPQHF. The CDR3 nucleotides are TGTGCCTGGAGCCCGGGAGGGTTCAACAATCAGCCCCAGCATTTT.